The source of this T cell receptor beta chain is a study of low-dose radiotherapy and immunotherapy resistance in tumors (dated by TCRdb to 2021 to 2024). At the level of the whole study: Cohort 1 received 0.5 Gy per fraction every 2 weeks, with a prescribed total PTV dose of 6.5 Gy. Cohort 2 received 1 Gy per fraction every two weeks, with a total of 13 Gy over 26 weeks. Nivolumab and ipilimumab were both given intravenously, with nivolumab at a 240 mg flat dose every two weeks and ipilimumab at 1 mg/kg every six weeks. Every two weeks, patients got intravenous cyclophosphamide at 200 mg/m2, given one day ahead of each radiation and immunotherapy administration. Starting on cycle 1 day 1, patients took 300 mg of aspirin by mouth once daily for four cycles. No randomization into treatment groups was done for the people taking part in the trial. The translational analysis covered eight patients: three from the first dose cohort and the first five from the second dose cohort.

Its CDR3 holds 13 amino acids, cysteine through phenylalanine. The kept DNA is CDR3 alone, 39 bases in frame from the first base. The meaning of the sample's time point label: after trial treatment. This specimen's treatment or condition label, per the study, means: LDRT plus nivolumab, ipilimumab, low-dose cyclophosphamide and aspirin (RACIN trial). Donors were enrolled in RACIN, a single-arm phase I dose-escalation trial combining nivolumab, ipilimumab, aspirin, low-dose cyclophosphamide and low-dose radiotherapy. Patients were eligible if they had advanced solid tumors that were TIL-negative. The sample holds one count of this clonotype. Its antigen remains unidentified. The germline gene is not matched at one end of the junction; a read error may be the cause. Reads for this sample came from an Illumina HiSeq 2500. First-strand cDNA was synthesized using Superscript III and a set of TRAV- and TRBV-specific primers, so that both TCRalpha and TCRbeta chains were covered. TCRs were amplified with Phusion for 20 to 25 PCR cycles using a constant-region primer together with the adapter attached to the V primers. Isolated mRNA was amplified with the MessageAmp II aRNA Amplification Kit, using a roughly 15-hour in vitro transcription at 37°C. mRNA for TCR sequencing was isolated with the Dynabeads mRNA DIRECT Purification Kit. A second roughly 27-cycle Phusion PCR added indexed Illumina adapters, and products were purified with AMPure XP beads. The authors' pipeline ran thus. Custom Perl scripts were used to pool TCR sequences that encoded the same protein, to remove out-of-frame sequences, and to calculate the abundance of each clonotype. Any TCR sequence supported by only a single read was excluded from analysis. Shannon entropy, Gini index, clonality, richness, and the frequency of TCRs shared between repertoires were included as repertoire metrics. Through fastp at Q25 and MiXCR, TCRdb rebuilt clones from the public reads, retaining in-frame beta chains. Each record represents a unique CDR3 protein, reported with the most common genes and DNA among its rows. None of the V and J calls come from the authors' own analysis; TCRdb made them. Present in this sample are approximately 42,000 distinct CDR3 sequences, 25% to 30% of which were seen just once. The top ten clones comprise about 9.5% of the sample.

The material was PBMCs, obtained after low-dose radiotherapy plus immunotherapy. This clonotype was obtained from a male donor with prostate cancer. Rearrangement joined TRBV5-3 to TRBJ2-1; 10 junctional bases match TRBD1. TRBV5-3 is marked as an open reading frame, function uncertain. The bases read TGTGCCAGCAGCTTTGACAGGGGGCGTGAGCAGTTCTTC. It codes for CASSFDRGREQFF.